The rows below give T cell receptor beta chains drawn from one sample of a study of blood T cell repertoires in COVID-19. The method was immunoSEQ multiplex PCR; TCRdb's version includes in-frame clones alone and lacks a portion of them. The sample holds approximately 300,000 clones, 70% to 90% seen once. The sample comprised PBMCs or T cells enriched from blood (not recorded which). The source of these receptors is a woman younger than 45 who had recovered from COVID-19. Both conserved end residues are part of each CDR3. A D gene is named only where the DNA matches it firmly. The size field is filled for only some rows; it gives once, few, many or a size class.

CDR3: CASTPGGQGRMNGYTF; DNA: TGCGCCAGCACCCCAGGTGGACAGGGCCGGATGAATGGCTACACCTTC; V: TRBV5-1; size: .; J: TRBJ1-2; D: TRBD1
CDR3: CASSQTGGFNGYTF; DNA: TGTGCCAGCAGCCAGACAGGGGGCTTTAATGGCTACACCTTC; V: TRBV6-5; size: .; J: TRBJ1-2; D: TRBD1
CDR3: CASSFGQGPNEQFF; DNA: TGCGCCAGCAGCTTTGGTCAGGGGCCGAATGAGCAGTTCTTC; V: TRBV5-1; size: .; J: TRBJ2-1; D: .
CDR3: CASSPPGGAGNTIYF; DNA: TGTGCCAGCTCACCGCCCGGGGGAGCTGGAAACACCATATATTTT; V: TRBV18; size: .; J: TRBJ1-3; D: .
CDR3: CASSPTIAGGEQYF; DNA: TGTGCCAGCAGCCCTACAATAGCGGGGGGCGAGCAGTACTTC; V: TRBV9; size: .; J: TRBJ2-7; D: TRBD2
CDR3: CASSPRQGRLTEAFF; DNA: TGCGCCAGCAGCCCGAGACAGGGTCGACTCACTGAAGCTTTCTTT; V: TRBV5-1; size: few; J: TRBJ1-1; D: TRBD1
CDR3: CASSYSMVSRGYTF; DNA: TGTGCCAGCAGTTACTCTATGGTTTCTCGGGGCTACACCTTC; V: TRBV6-5; size: .; J: TRBJ1-2; D: .
CDR3: CASGGQGTNEKLFF; DNA: TGCGCCAGCGGGGGACAGGGAACTAATGAAAAACTGTTTTTT; V: TRBV5-1; size: .; J: TRBJ1-4; D: TRBD1
CDR3: CASSLRGGPQHF; DNA: TGTGCCAGCAGTTTAAGGGGTGGGCCCCAGCATTTT; V: TRBV27; size: .; J: TRBJ1-5; D: .
CDR3: CASGLGGGGLEQFF; DNA: TGTGCTAGTGGTCTAGGCGGAGGGGGCCTTGAGCAGTTCTTC; V: TRBV12-5; size: .; J: TRBJ2-1; D: .
CDR3: CSAKDRGYEQYF; DNA: TGCAGCGCCAAAGACAGGGGCTACGAGCAGTACTTC; V: TRBV29-1; size: .; J: TRBJ2-7; D: TRBD1
CDR3: CASSIQGLGNYGYTF; DNA: TGTGCCAGCAGCATACAGGGTTTGGGGAACTATGGCTACACCTTC; V: TRBV2; size: .; J: TRBJ1-2; D: .
CDR3: CATSRHETGVGNQPQHF; DNA: TGTGCCACCAGCAGACACGAGACAGGGGTTGGCAATCAGCCCCAGCATTTT; V: TRBV15; size: .; J: TRBJ1-5; D: TRBD1
CDR3: CASSSLGGPLHF; DNA: TGTGCCAGCAGCTCACTCGGGGGACCCCTCCACTTT; V: TRBV7-2; size: .; J: TRBJ1-6; D: .
CDR3: CAGRQGMNTEAFF; DNA: TGCGCCGGTAGACAGGGGATGAACACTGAAGCTTTCTTT; V: TRBV4-1; size: .; J: TRBJ1-1; D: TRBD1
CDR3: CASSEETRNSPLHF; DNA: TGTGCCAGCAGTGAGGAGACGAGGAATTCACCCCTCCACTTT; V: TRBV2; size: .; J: TRBJ1-6; D: .
CDR3: CASSVSRTRGDYYGYTF; DNA: TGTGCCAGCAGCGTAAGTCGGACCCGAGGGGACTACTATGGCTACACCTTC; V: TRBV9; size: .; J: TRBJ1-2; D: .
CDR3: CASSVRSESGTLNSPLHF; DNA: TGTGCCAGCAGCGTAAGGTCCGAGTCGGGTACCCTTAATTCACCCCTCCACTTT; V: TRBV9; size: .; J: TRBJ1-6; D: .
CDR3: CAWSRTSGVYGYTF; DNA: TGTGCCTGGAGCCGTACGTCAGGGGTCTATGGCTACACCTTC; V: TRBV30; size: .; J: TRBJ1-2; D: .
CDR3: CASSQQRRVFPPDTQYF; DNA: TGTGCCAGCAGCCAACAACGGAGGGTATTTCCCCCAGATACGCAGTATTTT; V: TRBV3-1/TRBV3-2; size: .; J: TRBJ2-3; D: .
CDR3: CASSKTLRAYEQYF; DNA: TGTGCCAGCAGTAAAACCCTGCGCGCCTACGAGCAGTACTTC; V: TRBV6-5; size: .; J: TRBJ2-7; D: .
CDR3: CASSGRQGNTEAFF; DNA: TGTGCCAGCAGCGGACGACAGGGGAACACTGAAGCTTTCTTT; V: TRBV9; size: .; J: TRBJ1-1; D: TRBD1
CDR3: CASSPGYEQYF; DNA: TGTGCCAGCTCCCCCGGTTACGAGCAGTACTTC; V: TRBV18; size: .; J: TRBJ2-7; D: .
CDR3: CAISVEGGYGYTF; DNA: TGTGCCATCAGTGTCGAAGGGGGCTATGGCTACACCTTC; V: TRBV10-3; size: once; J: TRBJ1-2; D: .